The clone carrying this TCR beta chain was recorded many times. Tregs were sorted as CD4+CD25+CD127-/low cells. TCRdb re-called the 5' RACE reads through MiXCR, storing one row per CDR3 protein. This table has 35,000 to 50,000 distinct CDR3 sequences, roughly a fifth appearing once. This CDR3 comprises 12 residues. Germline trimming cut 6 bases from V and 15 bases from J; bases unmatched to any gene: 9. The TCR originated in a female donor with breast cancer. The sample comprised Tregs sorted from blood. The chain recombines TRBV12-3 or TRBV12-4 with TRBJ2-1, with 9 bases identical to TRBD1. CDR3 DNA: TGTGCCAGCAGCGGCAAGGACAGGGGTGCGTTCTTC. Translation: CASSGKDRGAFF.